This entry lists 22 T cell receptor beta chains sequenced from one sample in a study of beta chain features in type 1 diabetes. The whole isolated RNA underwent reverse transcription, so sequencing captured expressed TCRB transcripts. Here immunoSEQ multiplex PCR was the method, and the copy in TCRdb shows in-frame clones only, minus some. The table includes around 150,000 clones, under 9.5% detected once. Sequencing was done on a sample of central memory CD4+ T cells from blood. The receptors stem from a man in his late teens or twenties in good health.

This clone was detected many times. The V gene is TRBV7-2, the J gene TRBJ2-3; D uncertain. Germline-derived CDR1 and CDR2 are SGHTA and FQGNSA. The germline V and J ends were trimmed by 0 bases and 4 bases, with 5 bases remaining between them. CDR3 length: 13 residues. CDR3: CASSLALSDTQYF. DNA of the CDR3: TGTGCCAGCAGCTTAGCTCTATCAGATACGCAGTATTTT.

This clone was seen many times. The rearrangement uses TRBV2 and TRBJ1-1; TRBD1 might be the D (6 bases). CDR1 SNHLY and CDR2 FYNNEI come from the germline V gene. The CDR3 runs to 13 residues. The V end was cut by 8 bases, the J end by 3 bases, with 13 bases between. CDR3 coding DNA: TGTGCCAGCGGCCTACAGGGACACACTGAAGCTTTCTTT. It codes for CASGLQGHTEAFF.

The chain uses TRBV28 and TRBJ1-1; maybe TRBD1 (6 bases). The V gene's germline CDR1 is MDHEN and CDR2 SYDVKM. Trimming stripped 6 bases from V and 6 bases from J, with 20 bases between. The CDR3 runs to 15 residues. In nucleotides, the CDR3 is TGTGCCAGCAGCCGAGGGGGGGAGCTTGCGGCTGAAGCTTTCTTT. Its translation is CASSRGGELAAEAFF.

The table lists this clone with a few counts. The chain joins TRBV4-1 to TRBJ1-4; no definite D call. Germline values: CDR1 MGHRA, CDR2 YSYEKL. V was pared by 5 bases and J by 10 bases, with 14 bases between. This CDR3 is built from 13 residues. The DNA for the CDR3 is TGCGCCAGCAGCGAGTTTAACGAACGAAAACTGTTTTTT. This codes for CASSEFNERKLFF.

This clone appeared a few times. J is TRBJ2-1 and V is TRBV5-1; 9 nucleotides agree with TRBD2. CDR3 length equals 16 residues. The germline V gene encodes CDR1 SGHRS and CDR2 YFSETQ. After removal of 4 bases from V and 5 bases from J, the junction contained 10 bases not matched to a gene. The CDR3 bases are TGCGCCAGCAGCACGTCGGGACTAGCAATCGACAATGAGCAGTTCTTC. Translation: CASSTSGLAIDNEQFF. Looking up the rest from reference TRBV5-1 and TRBJ2-1 gives the full variable domain: KAGVTQTPRYLIKTRGQQVTLSCSPISGHRSVSWYQQTPGQGLQFLFEYFSETQRNKGNFPGRFSGRQFSNSRSEMNVSTLELGDSALYLCASSTSGLAIDNEQFFGPGTRLTVL.

This chain links TRBV7-9 with TRBJ2-5, with 7 bases fitting TRBD2. V lost 6 bases, J lost 2 bases, and 6 bases stayed unmatched. The germline CDR1 and CDR2 sequences are SEHNR and FQNEAQ (reference sequence). The CDR3 is 14 amino acids. The CDR3 DNA follows: TGTGCCAGCAGTTCAACTAGCGTACAAGAGACCCAGTACTTC. Translation: CASSSTSVQETQYF.

The V gene is TRBV6-6, the J gene TRBJ2-1; 7 bases line up with TRBD1. J lost 6 bases, V lost 7 bases, and 6 bases had no gene match. Germline lookup yields CDR1 MNHNY and CDR2 SVGAGI (reference sequence). This CDR3 region has 13 residues. CDR3 residues: CASNNDRVNEQFF. The CDR3 DNA reads as TGTGCCAGCAACAACGACAGGGTCAATGAGCAGTTCTTC.

This clone was counted a few times. The rearrangement uses TRBV4-3 and TRBJ2-3; 8 bases map to TRBD2. Trimming removed 1 base from V and 5 bases from J; junction bases left unmatched: 5. Germline values: CDR1 LGHNA, CDR2 YSLEER. The CDR3 sequence is 15 residues long. The chain's CDR3 is CASSQVRGGGDTQYF. In nucleotides, the CDR3 is TGCGCCAGCAGCCAAGTCCGGGGGGGCGGAGATACGCAGTATTTT.

The V gene is TRBV15, the J gene TRBJ1-5; unclear D gene. The V gene's germline CDR1 is LNHNV and CDR2 YYDKDF (reference sequence). V lost 3 bases and J lost 2, with 14 bases in between. This CDR3 is built from 16 residues. CDR3 residues: CATSRRESSGNQPQHF. For the CDR3, the DNA is TGTGCCACCAGCAGGAGGGAGAGTAGTGGCAATCAGCCCCAGCATTTT.

This clone was observed a few times. The chain is built from TRBV4-3 and TRBJ1-4, with 7 bases identical to TRBD1. Germline lookup yields CDR1 LGHNA and CDR2 YSLEER. V lost 0 bases and J lost 7; bases outside the gene matches: 5. The CDR3 has 15 residues. CDR3 in DNA: TGCGCCAGCAGCCAAGATCTCCACAGGGGTGAAAAACTGTTTTTT. Translation: CASSQDLHRGEKLFF.

V gene TRBV7-3 combines with J gene TRBJ2-5; 8 positions match TRBD2. This CDR3 is 16 amino acids long. CDR1 and CDR2 (germline): SGHTA, FQGTGA. V dropped 2 bases and J dropped 0; count of bases not matched to a gene: 5. As DNA, the CDR3 is TGTGCCAGCAGCTTAGTAGCGGGGCCATACCAAGAGACCCAGTACTTC. Amino acid sequence: CASSLVAGPYQETQYF.

V usage is TRBV4-3 and J usage is TRBJ2-7, with D perhaps matching TRBD1 (5 bases). Trimming took off 0 bases at V and 4 bases at J, with 7 bases between the two ends. CDR1 is LGHNA and CDR2 is YSLEER in the germline V gene. The CDR3 is 13 residues long. The CDR3 region has the DNA TGCGCCAGCAGCCAAGACAGGGAATACGAGCAGTACTTC. Its protein is CASSQDREYEQYF.

The chain recombines TRBV9 with TRBJ2-5, with a possible D match to TRBD2 (5 bases). V was shortened by 0 bases and J by 5 bases, with 14 bases between the two germline ends. Germline-derived CDR1 and CDR2 are SGDLS and YYNGEE. CDR3 length equals 15 residues. The CDR3 DNA follows: TGTGCCAGCAGCGTAGGGGATAGCGACCCCGAGACCCAGTACTTC. It is translated as CASSVGDSDPETQYF.

The rearrangement uses TRBV28 and TRBJ2-3, with TRBD2 matching 7 bases. Trimming at V came to 5 bases and at J to 8 bases, leaving 13 bases not matched to a gene. Germline lookup yields CDR1 MDHEN and CDR2 SYDVKM. The CDR3 is made up of 15 amino acids. The CDR3 region is CASSPILLAFATQYF. The DNA of the CDR3 is TGTGCCAGCAGTCCCATCCTACTAGCGTTCGCTACGCAGTATTTT.

Only a few counts were recorded for this clone. This chain connects TRBV7-2 to TRBJ1-1; D gene unclear. CDR1 and CDR2 (germline): SGHTA, FQGNSA. The germline V and J ends were trimmed by 5 bases and 7 bases, with 8 bases remaining between them. The length of the CDR3 is 11 residues. CDR3 coding DNA: TGTGCCAGCAGCCAGGCCGGTGAAGCTTTCTTT. Translated, it gives CASSQAGEAFF.

This clone was detected ten times or more. Other nucleotide sequences from this sample produce the same CDR3. V usage is TRBV7-3 and J usage is TRBJ2-5; D is possibly TRBD2 (6 bases). This CDR3 comprises 13 residues. Trimming removed 5 bases at V and 5 bases at J, with 12 bases between. Germline-derived CDR1 and CDR2 are SGHTA and FQGTGA. This CDR3 is CASSPRGGETQYF. As DNA, the CDR3 is TGTGCCAGCAGCCCGCGGGGTGGGGAGACCCAGTACTTC.

This clone was detected a few times. CDR3 in amino acids: CASSIYGLAGGADIYEQYF. The CDR3 DNA follows: TGTGCCAGTAGTATATACGGGCTAGCGGGGGGCGCCGATATCTACGAGCAGTACTTC. The chain uses TRBV19 and TRBJ2-7; 11 bases align to TRBD2. V was pared by 2 bases and J by 3 bases, with 15 bases of the junction left unmatched. Germline-derived CDR1 and CDR2 are LNHDA and SQIVND (reference sequence). The CDR3 extends over 19 amino acids.

This clone occurred a few times. The same CDR3 can be traced to other DNA sequences in this sample. This chain connects TRBV28 to TRBJ2-3; 7 nucleotides match TRBD2. With 2 bases clipped from V and 5 bases from J, the junction kept 1 base outside the gene matches. This CDR3 comprises 13 residues. Germline V gives CDR1 MDHEN, CDR2 SYDVKM. DNA for the CDR3: TGTGCCAGCAGTTTAGCGGGAGTAGATACGCAGTATTTT. It codes for CASSLAGVDTQYF.

The rearrangement joins TRBV7-6 to TRBJ1-1; tentative D call: TRBD1 (5 bases). Looked up from germline, CDR1 is SGHVS and CDR2 is FNYEAQ. The germline V and J ends were trimmed by 5 bases and 1 base, with 14 bases remaining between them. The CDR3 extends over 15 amino acids. The CDR3: CASSLTSGGNTEAFF. The CDR3 nucleotides read TGTGCCAGCAGCCTGACCTCCGGGGGGAACACTGAAGCTTTCTTT.

V is TRBV19 and J is TRBJ2-5; D possibly corresponds to TRBD1 (6 bases). The V and J ends lost 10 bases and 2 bases respectively, with 11 bases between them. This CDR3 contains 12 residues. Per germline, CDR1 LNHDA and CDR2 SQIVND (reference sequence). The chain's CDR3 is CATPTGQETQYF. DNA for the CDR3: TGTGCCACCCCGACAGGACAAGAGACCCAGTACTTC. Full variable domain (missing parts from reference TRBV19 and TRBJ2-5): DGGITQSPKYLFRKEGQNVTLSCEQNLNHDAMYWYRQDPGQGLRLIYYSQIVNDFQKGDIAEGYSVSREKKESFPLTVTSAQKNPTAFYLCATPTGQETQYFGPGTRLLVL.

The rearrangement uses TRBV11-1 and TRBJ1-1; 7 nucleotides line up with TRBD1. This CDR3 is 14 amino acids long. V was pared by 2 bases and J by 3 bases, with 3 bases of the junction left unmatched. From germline, CDR1 is SGHAT and CDR2 FQDESV (reference sequence). CDR3 in amino acids: CASSLTQGHTEAFF. As DNA, the CDR3 is TGTGCCAGCAGCTTAACACAGGGGCACACTGAAGCTTTCTTT.

This clone was counted between two and nine times. The CDR3, as DNA: TGTGCCAGCAGCTTCCTAGCGGGAGGGGCGGGGACCGGGGAGCTGTTTTTT. Protein sequence: CASSFLAGGAGTGELFF. The chain is built from TRBV7-2 and TRBJ2-2; 12 bases fit TRBD2. V was clipped by 3 bases and J by 5 bases; unmatched bases: 7. There are 17 residues in the CDR3. Germline CDR1 reads SGHTA; CDR2 reads FQGNSA. Full variable domain (rest looked up from reference TRBV7-2 and TRBJ2-2): GAGVSQSPSNKVTEKGKDVELRCDPISGHTALYWYRQSLGQGLEFLIYFQGNSAPDKSGLPSDRFSAERTGGSVSTLTIQRTQQEDSAVYLCASSFLAGGAGTGELFFGEGSRLTVL.